A selection of T cell receptor beta chains follows, all from one sample in a study of shared clonotypes between healthy human individuals. Sequenced by immunoSEQ multiplex PCR; TCRdb stores in-frame clones only, minus some. The repertoire holds a few million clones, approximately 94% seen once, with 0.11% to 0.15% in the top ten. The specimen sequenced was naive CD4+ T cells sorted from blood. Every receptor here comes from a man aged 18 to 35 in good health. Each CDR3 is given with its conserved first and last residue. Each record gives: clone size, J gene, V gene, D gene, CDR3 DNA, CDR3 protein. A D gene is named only where the DNA matches it firmly. Not all rows give a size; the values are once, few, many and, for expanded clones, a class.

. | TRBJ2-7 | TRBV7-2 | . | TGTGCCAGCAGCTTAGGCGGAGGTACCTACGAGCAGTACTTC | CASSLGGGTYEQYF
. | TRBJ1-5 | TRBV6-6 | . | TGTGCCAGCCTTGAGCGAGGCAATCAGCCCCAGCATTTT | CASLERGNQPQHF
. | TRBJ1-5 | TRBV2 | TRBD1 | TGTGCCAGCAGTGAAGGTCAGGGGGCGACTTGGAATAGCAATCAGCCCCAGCATTTT | CASSEGQGATWNSNQPQHF
. | TRBJ1-5 | TRBV6-1 | . | TGTGCCAGCAGTGAACAGGGAGTAGTGCAGCCCCAGCATTTT | CASSEQGVVQPQHF
few | TRBJ1-1 | TRBV11-2 | . | TGTGCCAGCAGCTTAGATAGTGTATCCGGAGCTTTCTTT | CASSLDSVSGAFF
. | TRBJ2-7 | TRBV6-5 | . | TGTGCCAGCAGTTACAGGCTAGCGCTGAACGAGCAGTACTTC | CASSYRLALNEQYF
. | TRBJ1-2 | TRBV5-4 | TRBD1 | TGTGCCAGCAGTCCGGGACAGCTCTATGGCTACACCTTC | CASSPGQLYGYTF
. | TRBJ1-1 | TRBV29-1 | . | TGCAGCGTTGACAGGGGACCTAACACTGAAGCTTTCTTT | CSVDRGPNTEAFF
. | TRBJ1-3 | TRBV6-1 | . | TGTGCCAGCAGTGCCCTAGGGACACCCCTCTACACTGGAAACACCATATATTTT | CASSALGTPLYTGNTIYF
. | TRBJ1-1 | TRBV5-6 | . | TGTGCCAGCACTCCAGTGGTTGGAAACACTGAAGCTTTCTTT | CASTPVVGNTEAFF
. | TRBJ1-1 | TRBV18 | . | TGTGCCAGCTCACCACCGGGACGGGGGGACACTGAAGCTTTCTTT | CASSPPGRGDTEAFF
once | TRBJ2-7 | TRBV14 | . | TGTGCCAGCAGCCAAGTCCCCCCCGAGCAGTACTTC | CASSQVPPEQYF
. | TRBJ1-3 | TRBV5-1 | . | TGCGCCAGCAGCCTCGACAACTCTGGAAACACCATATATTTT | CASSLDNSGNTIYF
. | TRBJ2-5 | TRBV5-1 | . | TGCGCCAGCAGCAGGGGACTCGGCCAGTACTTC | CASSRGLGQYF
few | TRBJ1-5 | TRBV4-1 | . | TGCGCCAGCAGCCAAGATGACGCGTATAGCAATCAGCCCCAGCATTTT | CASSQDDAYSNQPQHF
. | TRBJ2-5 | TRBV5-8 | . | TGTGCCAGCAGCTTGGATACAGGGCGAGAGACCCAGTACTTC | CASSLDTGRETQYF
. | TRBJ1-5 | TRBV27 | . | TGTGCCAGCTACCGAACCGAGCTAGCTCTCAATCAGCCCCAGCATTTT | CASYRTELALNQPQHF
. | TRBJ2-2 | TRBV19 | . | TGTGCCAGTAGTATAAAGCAGGGAAGGACCGGGGAGCTGTTTTTT | CASSIKQGRTGELFF
. | TRBJ2-7 | TRBV4-1 | TRBD1 | TGCGCCAGCAGCCAGGGCTCCGGCCGGGACAGAAATTACGAGCAGTACTTC | CASSQGSGRDRNYEQYF
. | TRBJ2-3 | TRBV28 | . | TGTGCCAGCAGTTTGGACTCCCCAGATACGCAGTATTTT | CASSLDSPDTQYF
. | TRBJ1-5 | TRBV7-2 | . | TGTGCCAGCAGCTCTTATAGCAATCAGCCCCAGCATTTT | CASSSYSNQPQHF
. | TRBJ2-3 | TRBV9 | TRBD2 | TGTGCCAGCAGCGTAGGGTTAGCGGGGGTCCGGGGCACAGATACGCAGTATTTT | CASSVGLAGVRGTDTQYF
. | TRBJ2-7 | TRBV6-1 | . | TGTGCCAGCAGATCCGGGACAATCTCCTACGAGCAGTACTTC | CASRSGTISYEQYF
. | TRBJ1-1 | TRBV14 | . | TGTGCCAGCAGGCAGGGTTCGACTGAAGCTTTCTTT | CASRQGSTEAFF
. | TRBJ1-3 | TRBV7-9 | . | TGTGCCAGCAGCTTGTACGACAGAGTCTCTGGAAACACCATATATTTT | CASSLYDRVSGNTIYF
. | TRBJ1-1 | TRBV7-9 | . | TGTGCCAGCAGCCCGGGGAGGTGGACTGAAGCTTTCTTT | CASSPGRWTEAFF
. | TRBJ2-2 | TRBV6-1 | . | TGTGCCAGCAGCTACCAAAACACCGGGGAGCTGTTTTTT | CASSYQNTGELFF
. | TRBJ2-2 | TRBV30 | TRBD1 | TGTGCCTGGAGGGGGGACAGGGTCGATGGGGAGCTGTTTTTT | CAWRGDRVDGELFF
. | TRBJ2-7 | TRBV6-6 | . | TGTGCCAGCACCCGTTTGGCGGGGCCCGACGAGCAGTACTTC | CASTRLAGPDEQYF
. | TRBJ1-5 | TRBV10-2 | . | TGCGCCAGCAGTGAGTCACCAGGCTATAGCAATCAGCCCCAGCATTTT | CASSESPGYSNQPQHF
. | TRBJ1-4 | TRBV6-6 | . | TGTGCCAGCAGTCAGTCGTCAGGGGTAACTAATGAAAAACTGTTTTTT | CASSQSSGVTNEKLFF
. | TRBJ2-5 | TRBV4-1 | . | TGCGCCAGCAGCCAAGATCCTTTGGCGGGGAGTCCGGTAAGGGAGACCCAGTACTTC | CASSQDPLAGSPVRETQYF
. | TRBJ1-5 | TRBV7-2 | . | TGTGCCAGCAGCTTAGCCGCGGTGGATAGCAATCAGCCCCAGCATTTT | CASSLAAVDSNQPQHF
. | TRBJ2-7 | TRBV7-2 | TRBD2 | TGTGCCAGCAGTCATAGCGGGCCCTACGAGCAGTACTTC | CASSHSGPYEQYF
. | TRBJ1-2 | TRBV6-5 | TRBD1 | TGTGCCAGCAGTCAGGACAGGGGGCCCTATGGCTACACCTTC | CASSQDRGPYGYTF
. | TRBJ2-1 | TRBV28 | TRBD2 | TGTGCCAGCACTAAGCGGGGCAATGAGCAGTTCTTC | CASTKRGNEQFF
. | TRBJ1-2 | TRBV14 | . | TGTGCCAGCAGCCCAGAGGCAGGGGCTAACTATGGCTACACCTTC | CASSPEAGANYGYTF
. | TRBJ2-4 | TRBV6-5 | TRBD1 | TGTGCCAGCACCAAGAGGGACAGGGGAAAAAACATTCAGTACTTC | CASTKRDRGKNIQYF
. | TRBJ1-1 | TRBV5-1 | . | TGCGCCAGCACCCTTCTGGGGATGAACACTGAAGCTTTCTTT | CASTLLGMNTEAFF
. | TRBJ2-7 | TRBV4-1 | . | TGCGCCAGCAGTCCCTCCGACAACGGCCCCTACGAGCAGTACTTC | CASSPSDNGPYEQYF
. | TRBJ2-5 | TRBV7-2 | TRBD2 | TGTGCCAGCAGCTTAGTGGCCCAGCGGGAGAGCGAGACCCAGTACTTC | CASSLVAQRESETQYF